The sequence of this T cell receptor beta chain was determined in a study of cytomegalovirus exposure and HLA in healthy donors (dated by TCRdb to the late 2010s). Describing the broader study: An earlier analysis of 587 of the donors reported approximately 280 Gb of sequence data and 117 million unique TCR beta sequences obtained from around 180 million T cells. Rather than drawing on any new phenotypic data, the later analysis identified candidate immune exposures from TCR beta sequences and the way those sequences occurred across donors. In a later genetic analysis, genome-wide SNP genotypes for about 55% of the roughly 700 donors were used, and that subset was treated as a discovery cohort. A later analysis re-analyzed previously published TCR beta repertoires from 600 to 850 donors and added high-resolution HLA genotyping to study TCR occurrence patterns. Using immunosequencing, the study profiled T cell repertoires from about 650 subjects and related those repertoires to cytomegalovirus serostatus. About 280 gigabases of sequencing data and tens of millions of unique TCR sequences made up an early release that covered 500 to 700 HLA-typed donors. Along with the approximately 650-subject first cohort, a separate validation cohort of over a hundred different subjects was used. Donor age, sex, ethnicity and CMV serostatus were compiled alongside the repertoire data. Class I and class II HLA loci were covered by the typing at four-digit resolution. Among almost 400 genotyped donors of the cohort, an average of about 240,000 unique TCR beta nucleotide sequences were sequenced per donor, around 20% of them non-productive. Typing coverage varied by locus: roughly 620-640 donors for A, B, C, DRB1 and DQB1; roughly 560 for DQA1; over 600 for DPA1; around 450 for DPB1. Of the 350 to 450 genotyped donors, 65% to 90% were placed in the genetic ancestry cluster associated with self-reported Caucasian donors. The study aimed to test whether cataloging public T cell receptors could reveal signatures of past pathogen exposure. Five DR-DQ haplotypes were handled as single units for association and clustering because linkage in the cohort was strong. In an earlier analysis of roughly 540 of the donors, high-throughput TCR beta sequencing was used to judge whether each TCR beta V gene segment behaved as functional or pseudogenic. Every repertoire in the discovery cohort had been generated on one and the same sequencing platform. The study combined high-throughput TCR immunosequencing, statistical association of individual TCRs with disease status, and machine learning to predict cytomegalovirus infection status. On the study overall, not on this receptor specifically: In a later analysis, HLA-associated TCR beta chains showed more clonal expansion and lower generation probabilities than non-associated chains that were equally common. When HLA alleles, especially DR and DQ, strongly co-occurred, attributing TCR associations to individual alleles was difficult. Most TCR sequences were seen in very few donors, while some public TCRs were found in many individuals. In a later genetic analysis, a missense DCLRE1C variant was associated with V-gene and J-gene trimming of TCR beta chains, and the association was replicated in an independent cohort. Because counts were too low, approximately 18 rarely observed V segments, including chromosome 9 orphons, were excluded from the earlier analysis of some 590 of the donors. Several of the top co-occurrence clusters appeared to be linked to parvovirus B19, influenza, CMV and Epstein-Barr virus, according to a later analysis. A further reported finding was that TCR beta sequences accurately predicted the HLA-A and HLA-B alleles for most subjects in the first cohort. Linkage disequilibrium might explain the correlated functional status among segregating V segments, but an unknown experimental factor could not be excluded. Sequencing depth was assumed to be roughly uniform across donors in the presence/absence analyses, though that assumption may not hold. In a later analysis, most CMV-associated TCR beta chains were found to appear HLA-restricted, with HLA associations seemingly driven largely by CMV exposure. According to the authors, the approach could potentially be generalized to other disease states and immunological phenotypes. A group of highly shared sequence variants was considered likely to be a technical artifact of the sequencing pipeline. A later analysis found that TCR association rates varied across HLA loci, with DRB1 alleles showing the most associated TCRs and HLA-C alleles the fewest. The study listed approximately 150 TCR beta chains as associated with cytomegalovirus. HLA typing was unavailable for some donors at each locus, so association tests used only the typed subset. Because the 87-base-pair reads could not distinguish some IMGT-functional V segments, including TRBV6-2 and TRBV6-3, those segments were excluded. A later analysis associated 17,000 or so TCR beta sequences with specific HLA alleles at a false discovery rate of 0.05. In both the original and validation cohorts, the classifier was reported to diagnose cytomegalovirus status with high specificity and sensitivity. Three of the identified cytomegalovirus-associated TCR beta chains were confirmed in vitro to be specific for cytomegalovirus antigens. A later genetic analysis reported fewer N-insertions in productive TCRs among donors in an Asian-associated ancestry cluster than the approximately 670-donor mean. An earlier analysis of approximately 570 of the donors showed that most TCR beta V segments appeared in productive rearrangements either about 87% or about 30% of the time, which broadly matched IMGT annotations. Immune exposure information for the cohort was limited to CMV serostatus. Only TCR beta chains were sequenced in this cohort, and the absence of alpha or paired-chain data limited detectable features.

A remark on this clone: No cognate antigen has been identified for it. No much larger clone exists at a distance of one base, and base qualities are not known.

The library was produced with the immunoSEQ multiplex PCR assay. For the multiplex PCR, a mixture combining 60 forward primers for TCR Vbeta segments and 13 reverse primers for TCR Jbeta segments was used. Amplification of the CDR3 region of rearranged TCR beta genes was performed with a multiplex PCR assay on genomic DNA. The amplified TCR beta libraries were sequenced on the Illumina HiSeq System as 87-base-pair reads. Turning to the authors' computational methods: In a later analysis, roughly 80 million unique TCR beta chains were counted across the roughly 700 repertoires, and roughly 10 million of these chains were shared by at least two donors. Raw reads were error-corrected and collapsed into unique sequences by a nearest-neighbor algorithm in which closely related sequences were merged to remove PCR and sequencing errors. V, D and J gene segments were assigned by aligning CDR3 sequences to IMGT reference sequences. Each retained sequence needed at least a six-nucleotide match to both a V gene segment and a J gene segment. A rearrangement counted as productive if the CDR3 had no stop codons and remained in frame with V and J, and every other rearrangement counted as non-productive. Following IMGT convention, CDR3 was defined as the stretch from the second conserved V-encoded cysteine up to the conserved J-encoded phenylalanine. In an earlier analysis of just under 600 of the donors, sequences lacking an unambiguous match to a single V gene segment were excluded. In an earlier analysis of several hundred of the donors, V segments were called functional above 56.7% productive rearrangements and were called segregating when the between-donor standard deviation exceeded 5%. A statistical classification framework was built for diagnosing cytomegalovirus status from the catalog of TCR beta chain sequences. V and J gene assignment, in a later analysis, came from comparing TCR nucleotide sequences with IMGT/GENE-DB human TR gene sequences. A later analysis assigned CDR3 sequences and most-parsimonious VDJ recombination scenarios with the TCRdist pipeline. In a later analysis, each TCR beta chain was defined by its CDR3 amino acid sequence together with its V-gene family, and reads without a unique V-gene family were excluded. A later analysis removed over 500 highly shared, low-generation-probability nucleotide sequences to deal with suspected cross-contamination and a sequencing artifact. In a later analysis, a clonal expansion index was calculated for each public chain from normalized within-repertoire ranks of inferred template counts. A later analysis computed generation probabilities with a VDJ recombination model fitted to out-of-frame rearrangements, and checked the results against IGoR. In a later analysis, hypergeometric tests were used to score TCR-TCR, TCR-HLA and TCR-CMV co-occurrence, with a repertoire-size bias correction applied to TCR pairs. A later analysis estimated false discovery rates by permuting HLA or CMV assignments 20 times. A later analysis grouped co-occurring TCRs with DBSCAN, adding TCRdist sequence similarity when clustering within HLA-allele-positive subsets. Co-occurrence clustering excluded repertoires with fewer than 30,000 or more than 120,000 public chains, plus five with anomalous nucleotide sharing. TCRdb took this table from immuneACCESS and kept in-frame rearrangements with V and J called. Such tables lack part of the clones; where checked against another copy, unresolved V genes explain under half of the gap, and the rest is unexplained. That table gives V, J and clone size, and the DNA gave D and trimming. The sample table contains over 150,000 clones; only one count was recorded for approximately 67% of them. The ten largest clones add up to 4% to 5.5% of the sample.

The germline V gene supplies CDR1 MDHEN and CDR2 SYDVKM. Germline trimming: 4 bases from V, 3 bases from J; junction bases outside gene matches: 9. The CDR3, cysteine through phenylalanine, is 15 amino acids long. Only the CDR3 region is kept as DNA, spanning 45 bases read in frame from base 1. The cohort comprised hundreds of healthy bone marrow donors. All cohort members were sampled while nominally healthy, although unrecorded immune exposures were likely present. The donor was CMV seropositive and was included in the group of 290 or so seropositive cohort members. Every donor gave a peripheral blood sample, and the peripheral blood mononuclear cells from that sample were used for TCR beta sequencing. The Qiagen DNeasy Blood Extraction Kit was used to extract genomic DNA from the blood cell samples.

The sequence came from a woman under 30 in good health and CMV-seropositive. The chain is made from TRBV28 and TRBJ2-7; 7 bases in the middle match TRBD1. The material sequenced was PBMCs. The DNA reads TGTGCCAGCAGTTCACCAGGGGGTTCGGGCTACGAGCAGTACTTC. It specifies CASSSPGGSGYEQYF.